The clone carrying this TCR beta chain came up once. As yet, its antigen is unknown. The record originates from a study of T-cell reconstitution after alpha-beta-depleted transplantation in children. It was with unique molecular identifiers that the TCRbeta library was prepared. TCRdb ran MiXCR on the PCR reads and lists one entry per CDR3 protein. Among 530,000 or so distinct CDR3 sequences listed, 27% were seen once. Whole-study findings and limits: Day-60 TCRbeta diversity that was high in some patients was derived from surviving recipient T cells and thymic progenitors. Roughly two months post-transplant, alpha-beta T cells reportedly originated from several hundred graft clones that had expanded. T cells produced anew were the main source of T-cell counts and diversity one year after transplant.

CDR1 DFQATT and CDR2 SNEGSKA come from the germline V gene (reference sequence). The ends were cut back, 5 bases at V and 8 bases at J, with 19 bases in the middle. There are 14 residues in the CDR3. This material consisted of PBMCs, taken before TCRalphabeta/CD19-depleted stem cell transplant. V usage is TRBV20-1 and J usage is TRBJ2-1, with D unclear. This sequence originates from a boy under two years old with Wiskott-Aldrich syndrome, due to receive a stem cell transplant. In DNA, the CDR3 is TGCAGTGCTTATAGGTCGCTTAAGAAGGATGAGCAGTTCTTC. Protein sequence: CSAYRSLKKDEQFF.